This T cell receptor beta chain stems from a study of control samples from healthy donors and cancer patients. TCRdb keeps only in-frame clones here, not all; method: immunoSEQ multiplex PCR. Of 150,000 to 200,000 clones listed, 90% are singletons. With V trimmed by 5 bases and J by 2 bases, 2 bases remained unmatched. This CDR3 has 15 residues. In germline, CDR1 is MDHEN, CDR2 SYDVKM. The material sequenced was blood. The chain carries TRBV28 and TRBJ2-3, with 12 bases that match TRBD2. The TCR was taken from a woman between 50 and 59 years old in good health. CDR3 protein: CASSTSGGNTDTQYF. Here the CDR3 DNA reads TGTGCCAGCAGTACTAGCGGGGGGAACACAGATACGCAGTATTTT.